This TCR beta chain was sequenced during a study of blood T cell repertoires in COVID-19. The CDR3 is made up of 13 amino acids. Trimming took 5 bases from V and 7 from J, leaving 12 bases between them. Germline lookup yields CDR1 SGHTA and CDR2 FQGNSA. Profiled with immunoSEQ multiplex PCR; TCRdb holds only in-frame clones, not every one. The table lists some 97,000 clones, less than 90% of them singletons, with approximately 7% in the top ten. The rearrangement uses TRBV7-2 and TRBJ1-3; tentatively, D is TRBD1 (6 bases). Material for sequencing was peripheral blood. This clonotype was obtained from a man aged 25-45 years in a cohort sampled during active COVID-19. The CDR3 nucleotides read TGTGCCAGCAGCCTACAGGGCTCGAACACCATATATTTT. Translating gives CASSLQGSNTIYF.